This is a list of T cell receptor beta chains from one sample in a study of shared clonotypes between healthy human individuals. TCRdb keeps only in-frame clones here, not all; method: immunoSEQ multiplex PCR. The sample lists more than 2 million clones, around 95% occurring once. Material: naive CD8+ T cells from PBMCs. These TCRs come from a man in his late teens or twenties in good health. Some clones in this sample may be carry-over from other donors' samples. Each CDR3 is given without its conserved first and last residue. The D gene is left open where the match is weak.

V gene	J gene	D gene	CDR3 protein
TRBV6-6	TRBJ1-1	NA	ASTERGVTEAF
TRBV11-3	TRBJ2-7	TRBD2	ASSPSSGASSYEQY
TRBV27	TRBJ1-5	NA	ASSPSGGLYQPQH
TRBV28	TRBJ1-1	TRBD1	ASSLITARQGSDTEAF
TRBV5-1	TRBJ2-1	NA	ASSLVGGPYNEQF
TRBV27	TRBJ1-5	NA	ASSFTVDQPQH
TRBV5-4	TRBJ1-2	NA	ASSLARYGYT
TRBV5-4	TRBJ2-7	TRBD1	ASRSGTGLDEQY
TRBV7-6	TRBJ2-1	NA	ASSSQGPPFYNEQF
TRBV6-5	TRBJ1-1	TRBD1	ASITRTGVNTEAF
TRBV5-1	TRBJ2-3	TRBD1	ASHRGLGSDTQY
TRBV7-9	TRBJ2-3	NA	ASSLVPDTQY
TRBV27	TRBJ1-1	NA	ASSEKTGNTEAF
TRBV27	TRBJ1-1	NA	ASSALGGDVMNTEAF
TRBV28	TRBJ1-5	NA	ASSLLANQPQH
TRBV30	TRBJ2-7	TRBD1	AWSHSTGGYEQY
TRBV5-4	TRBJ1-2	NA	ASSWKLEGYGYT
TRBV7-2	TRBJ2-7	NA	ASSLDRLEEGSYEQY
TRBV7-9	TRBJ2-2	NA	ASSLVVLTNTGELF
TRBV27	TRBJ2-3	TRBD1	ASSYRDRVTDTQY
TRBV7-2	TRBJ2-5	TRBD2	ASSLGVAGGQETQY
TRBV7-9	TRBJ1-1	NA	ASRGGSNTEAF
TRBV11-2	TRBJ1-2	TRBD1	ASRGTGGREAYGYT
TRBV28	TRBJ2-2	NA	ATNGGANRDYTGELF
TRBV25-1	TRBJ2-1	NA	ASSDRRGGTNNEQF
TRBV9	TRBJ2-1	NA	ASSVRSGAPGNEQF
TRBV25-1	TRBJ1-6	NA	ASRGPGRGSPLH
TRBV19	TRBJ1-1	NA	ASSPDSYMNTEAF
TRBV15	TRBJ2-7	NA	ATSRMAGTYEQY
TRBV29-1	TRBJ1-1	NA	SVEVPGRTEAF
TRBV9	TRBJ2-5	NA	ASSEGKRVSETQY
TRBV27	TRBJ2-1	NA	ASSLSRQVLSYNEQF
TRBV15	TRBJ2-7	TRBD1	ATSRGNTGDSYEQY
TRBV15	TRBJ2-3	TRBD2	ATNGTSGSEDTQY
TRBV4-3	TRBJ1-2	NA	ASSQDEHGYT
TRBV5-1	TRBJ2-1	TRBD2	ASSLASSGSYNEQF